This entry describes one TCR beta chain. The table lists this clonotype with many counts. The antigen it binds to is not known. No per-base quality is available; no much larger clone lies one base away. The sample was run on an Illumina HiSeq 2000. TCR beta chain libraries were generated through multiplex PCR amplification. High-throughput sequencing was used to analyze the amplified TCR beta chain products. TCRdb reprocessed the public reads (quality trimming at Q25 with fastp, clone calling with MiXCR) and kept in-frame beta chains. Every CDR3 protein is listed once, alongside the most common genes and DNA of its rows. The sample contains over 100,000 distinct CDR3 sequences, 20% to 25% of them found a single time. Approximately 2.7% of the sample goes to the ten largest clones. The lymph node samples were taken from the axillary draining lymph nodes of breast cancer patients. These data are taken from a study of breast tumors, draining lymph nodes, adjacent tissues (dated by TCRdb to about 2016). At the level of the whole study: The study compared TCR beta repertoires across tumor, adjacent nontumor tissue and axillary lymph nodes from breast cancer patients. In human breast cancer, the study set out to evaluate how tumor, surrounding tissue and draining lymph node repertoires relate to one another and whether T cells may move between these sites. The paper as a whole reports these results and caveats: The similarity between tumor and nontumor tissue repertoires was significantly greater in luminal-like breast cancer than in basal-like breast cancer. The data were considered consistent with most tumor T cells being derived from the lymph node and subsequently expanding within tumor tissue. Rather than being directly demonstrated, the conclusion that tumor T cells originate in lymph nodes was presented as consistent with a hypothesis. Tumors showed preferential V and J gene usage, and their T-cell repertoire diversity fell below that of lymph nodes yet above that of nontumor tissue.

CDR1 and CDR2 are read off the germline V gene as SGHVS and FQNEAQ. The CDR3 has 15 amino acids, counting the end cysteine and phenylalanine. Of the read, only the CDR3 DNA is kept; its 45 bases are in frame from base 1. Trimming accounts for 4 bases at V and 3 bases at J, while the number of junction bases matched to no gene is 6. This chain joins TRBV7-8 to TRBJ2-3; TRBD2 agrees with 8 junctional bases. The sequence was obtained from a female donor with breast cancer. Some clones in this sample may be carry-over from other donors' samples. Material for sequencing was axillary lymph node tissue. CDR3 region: CASSSTGGGTDTQYF. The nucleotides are TGTGCCAGCAGCTCGACGGGGGGGGGAACAGATACGCAGTATTTT.